A single sample gave rise to the 9 T cell receptor beta chains below, sequenced in a study of OX40 agonist ivuxolimab in advanced cancers. TCRdb's table, derived via immunoSEQ multiplex PCR, lists solely in-frame clones and lacks some. The table lists roughly 59,000 clones, approximately 92% of them singletons. Sequences were derived from CD4+ or CD8+ T cells sorted from blood, sampled in a trial of the OX40 agonist ivuxolimab. These receptors all stem from an adult with an advanced solid tumor such as melanoma, head and neck, liver or kidney cancer.

The chain has TRBV10-3 and TRBJ1-1; D call uncertain. The CDR3 is made up of 15 amino acids. Germline-derived CDR1 and CDR2 are ENHRY and SYGVKD. V was clipped by 1 base and J by 1 base, with 10 bases between them. The CDR3 nucleotides are TGTGCCATCAGTGAGTACGTGGGTCCGAACACTGAAGCTTTCTTT. As protein: CAISEYVGPNTEAFF.

The CDR3 sequence: CAISETGMKDGYTF. The CDR3 region has the DNA TGTGCCATCAGTGAGACGGGAATGAAGGATGGCTACACCTTC. The chain carries TRBV10-3 and TRBJ1-2; no clear D gene. Per the germline V gene, CDR1 is ENHRY and CDR2 is SYGVKD. Deletions cut 2 bases from V and 6 bases from J, with 13 bases between. This CDR3 has 14 amino acids.

The genes are TRBV27 and TRBJ2-1; perhaps TRBD2 as D (5 bases). CDR3 size: 13 residues. Trimming removed 6 bases at V and 2 bases at J, with 8 bases between. Germline V gene sequence: CDR1 MNHEY, CDR2 SMNVEV (reference sequence). Here the CDR3 reads CASSPGTYNEQFF. CDR3 DNA: TGTGCCAGCAGCCCGGGGACCTACAATGAGCAGTTCTTC.

The chain has TRBV4-1 and TRBJ1-1, with a weak D call TRBD1 (5 bases). V was pared by 1 base and J by 3 bases, with 12 bases between. CDR1 and CDR2 from the germline V gene are MGHRA and YSYEKL. CDR3 length: 15 amino acids. The CDR3 sequence: CASSQGIGADTEAFF. The CDR3 coding sequence is TGCGCCAGCAGCCAAGGTATAGGGGCCGACACTGAAGCTTTCTTT.

The chain uses TRBV19 and TRBJ1-1, with D perhaps TRBD1 (6 bases). The V end was cut by 0 bases, the J end by 1 base, with 12 bases between. There are 16 residues in the CDR3. Per the germline V gene, CDR1 is LNHDA and CDR2 is SQIVND (reference sequence). CDR3 nucleotide sequence: TGTGCCAGTAGTATAGATCTGGGACAAGCGAACACTGAAGCTTTCTTT. Protein: CASSIDLGQANTEAFF.

This chain joins TRBV7-9 and TRBJ1-1; no reliable D call. From germline, CDR1 is SEHNR and CDR2 FQNEAQ (reference sequence). The V end was cut by 1 base, the J end by 1 base, with 4 bases between. The CDR3 has 13 residues. CDR3 nucleotides: TGTGCCAGCAGCTTAGGTCAGAACACTGAAGCTTTCTTT. This translates into CASSLGQNTEAFF.

The V call is TRBV6-5, the J call TRBJ1-1; 7 bases align to TRBD1. Looked up from germline, CDR1 is MNHEY and CDR2 is SVGAGI. The V and J ends lost 6 bases and 4 bases, in that order; junction bases with no gene match: 11. The CDR3 is 15 residues long. CDR3 sequence (DNA): TGTGCCAGCAGAGACCGGGACAGATATTTCACTGAAGCTTTCTTT. This translates into CASRDRDRYFTEAFF.

The chain links TRBV5-4 to TRBJ1-1, with D perhaps TRBD1 (6 bases). Germline V gives CDR1 SGHNT, CDR2 YYREEE (reference sequence). Trimming removed 6 bases at V and 4 bases at J, with 13 bases between. The CDR3 totals 13 residues. The CDR3 here is CASNTGLGTEAFF. The CDR3, as DNA: TGTGCCAGCAACACAGGGTTGGGCACTGAAGCTTTCTTT. Drawing the rest from reference TRBV5-4 and TRBJ1-1, the complete variable domain is ETGVTQSPTHLIKTRGQQVTLRCSSQSGHNTVSWYQQALGQGPQFIFQYYREEENGRGNFPPRFSGLQFPNYSSELNVNALELDDSALYLCASNTGLGTEAFFGQGTRLTVV.

The chain is built from TRBV13 and TRBJ2-5; D ambiguous. CDR3 length equals 14 residues. The V end lost 2 bases, the J end lost 3 bases, and 10 bases lay between the germline ends. CDR1 is PRHDT and CDR2 is FYEKMQ in the germline V gene (reference sequence). The CDR3 DNA follows: TGTGCCAGCAGCTTAAGGAGCTCAAAAGAGACCCAGTACTTC. This encodes CASSLRSSKETQYF.